This T cell receptor beta chain was captured by sequencing in a study of T cells in Graves' hyperthyroidism and ophthalmopathy. This clonotype appeared a few times. Its antigen is not known. Broader study findings: Onset of ophthalmopathy came a median around 6.2 months after the model predicted it.

It was RNA transcripts that yielded the amplified TCR beta CDR3 regions. The HTBI primer set drove a first-round RT-PCR of the TCR CDR3. Each CDR3 protein is one row after TCRdb ran MiXCR on the multiplex PCR reads. This sample yields fewer than 350,000 distinct CDR3 sequences, of which roughly 20% are seen a single time; around 15% belongs to the top ten. The CDR3 consists of 14 residues. V was pared by 5 bases and J by 7 bases, with 9 bases of the junction left unmatched. Sequencing used blood. This receptor was identified in a woman aged 40 to 50 with Graves' ophthalmopathy. V gene TRBV12-3 or TRBV12-4 combines with J gene TRBJ2-7; 9 nucleotides line up with TRBD1. The CDR3 is CASSPGTGRLEQYF. In nucleotides, the CDR3 is TGTGCCAGCAGTCCCGGGACAGGGCGATTGGAGCAGTACTTC.